The source of this T cell receptor (beta chain) is a study of regulatory T cells in long-lasting Graves disease (dated by TCRdb to the early 2020s). With respect to the entire study: Antithyroid drugs had been taken for less than 3 months by newly diagnosed Graves' disease patients. This study used TCR sequencing and RNA sequencing of peripheral blood to compare persistent Graves' disease patients against newly diagnosed Graves' disease patients. The study was registered as a clinical trial and conducted in China. TCR sequencing covered about 13 persistent and roughly 20 newly diagnosed Graves' disease patients, around 33 samples in total. The paper as a whole reports these results and caveats: Patients with persistent disease shared more public clonotypes (fewer than 3,000) than newly diagnosed patients did (nearly 1,000). The authors noted that the small sample size was a limitation that may lower accuracy. Persistent Graves' disease patients showed lower TCR Shannon entropy and fewer highly expanded clones than newly diagnosed patients, suggesting clonal expansion. TRBV28, TRBJ1-2 and TRBJ2-5 were preferentially used in persistent disease, while TRBV20-1 and TRBJ2-1 were favored in newly diagnosed disease. Because the primary lesion, thyroid tissue, could not be accessed, the study looked at peripheral blood alone. Sequencing and analysis were restricted to the TCR beta chain.

Library method: multiplex PCR. The data were produced on an Illumina HiSeq 4000. iRepertoire HTBI primers and Arm-PCR amplification of CDR3 regions were used to construct TCR beta libraries. Before sequencing, the PCR products went through gel purification. Turning to the authors' computational methods: Across samples, about 64 TRBV and 12 to 15 TRBJ segments were identified and used for gene usage analysis of CDR3 amino acid clonotypes. COPE and FqMerger were used to merge filtered high-quality paired reads into contigs. BLAST was used to align contigs to the IMGT TRBV, TRBD and TRBJ reference genes, and CDR3 was defined following IMGT. Any clonotype with a frequency above 0.1% was classified as a highly expanded clone. Shannon entropy was used to measure repertoire diversity, and the Gini coefficient was used to measure V-J evenness. A clonotype was considered public if more than one individual shared it. TCRdb itself trimmed the public reads at Q25 with fastp, ran MiXCR and retained productive beta chains. CDR3 protein duplicates are merged, each entry listing the most common genes and DNA. It is TCRdb's table, rather than the study itself, that gives the V and J calls and clone size. Within this sample are around 320,000 distinct CDR3 sequences, with approximately 15% of them counted one time only. The ten largest make up 25% to 30% of the sample.

Interpreted using the paper, the time point label stands for: newly diagnosed GD, antithyroid drugs for less than 3 months. For both TCR sequencing and RNA sequencing, RNA was extracted from PBMCs using TRIzol. The diagnosis of Graves' disease followed American Thyroid Association guidelines. Patients were recruited from an endocrinology department in Xi'an, China. Each patient gave around 9.2 milliliters of peripheral blood, collected in an EDTA anticoagulant tube. PBMCs were isolated by Ficoll Paque Plus density gradient separation without further T cell sorting. RNA quality was checked with an Agilent 2100 Bioanalyzer and agarose gel, and concentration with a NanoDrop 2000. This clonotype has ten or more counts. Its antigen remains undetermined. No base qualities exist here, and no much larger clone lies one base off it. From the germline V gene, CDR1 is MDHEN and CDR2 is SYDVKM. Inclusive of the bounding cysteine and phenylalanine, the CDR3 is 14 residues long. The retained sequence is limited to the CDR3, 42 bases, with the frame set at the first base. V is shortened by 3 bases, J by 6 bases, and the region joining them spans 12 bases.

The data also belong to a second study, concerning T cells in Graves' hyperthyroidism and ophthalmopathy. The second paper states: Stable Graves' hyperthyroidism was defined as no progression to ophthalmopathy during 18 months of follow-up. Hyperthyroidism patients were newly diagnosed, with disease duration under 2 months, and aged 18 to 65 years. Exclusion was applied to patients with uncontrolled infections, other autoimmune diseases, pregnancy or lactation. Diagnoses were established on the basis of clinical symptoms, serum thyroxine and TRAb, thyroid ultrasound, and orbital computed tomography. For the first round of RT-PCR on the TCR CDR3, the HTBI primer set was used together with the Qiagen OneStep RT-PCR kit. Most expanded thyroid clonotypes (frequency above 0.001) were also found in blood, which suggests that blood repertoires may mirror thyroid immune responses. In cross-validation, a model built on a 13 V-J signature told ophthalmopathy apart from stable hyperthyroidism with about 90% sensitivity and around 83% specificity, and in testing the same model reached 80%/75%. During validation, the model predicted progression to ophthalmopathy a median of around 7 months ahead of onset, with roughly 65% sensitivity and under 85% specificity. TCR V-J signatures able to tell the groups apart were searched for in a discovery cohort of 90 to 100 patients, of whom roughly 42 had Graves' ophthalmopathy and about 60 had stable Graves' hyperthyroidism. Prospective prediction of ophthalmopathy was tested in an independent validation cohort consisting of 18 to 20 hyperthyroidism patients and some 16 patients who later progressed to ophthalmopathy. The 85 to 100 discovery patients were randomly split 7:3 into training and test sets. In several Graves' hyperthyroidism patients, the study also compared T-cell repertoires from thyroid tissue with T-cell repertoires from blood. After sampling, hyperthyroidism patients received methimazole starting at 30 mg daily, and ophthalmopathy patients received high-dose intravenous methylprednisolone. Libraries were constructed in a second round of multiplex PCR, after which size selection and purification were carried out. The libraries were sequenced on an Illumina HiSeq2000 using paired-end 100 bp reads. SOAPnuke was used to process the raw data, throwing out any read that contained adapters or uncalled bases, had a mean Phred below 15, or lacked an exact constant-primer or identifier match. High-quality paired reads were merged with COPE v1.2.5, and unique nucleotide sequences were defined as clonotypes. Clonotypes were aligned to IMGT TRBV, TRBD and TRBJ reference segments using MiTCR v1.1. The analysis included only V-J combinations with a frequency above 0.0001, which together covered over 98% of the repertoires. A TCS score was defined as the ratio between F50 (clonal expansion) and ExV (chaos), using BLOSUM62-based TCRdist between CDR3 peptides within each V-J. Welch's t-statistics and random forest reduced several hundred V-J features to roughly 13, which were used in a naive Bayes classifier (R e1071). No statistical method was used to fix the sample size in advance, and group allocation was not hidden from the investigators. The paper describes TCR Vbeta CDR3 sequencing of 120 to 150 peripheral blood samples, made up of 43 ophthalmopathy patients, more than 70 hyperthyroidism patients and roughly 17 progressor patients.

The chain couples TRBV28 to TRBJ2-1; no confident D gene assignment can be made. The starting material was peripheral blood mononuclear cells (PBMCs), obtained at new diagnosis, from a patient treated with antithyroid drugs. This receptor was taken from a man aged 35 to 55 with Graves disease. Donor details come from another sample of the same person, matched by shared clones. The sequence in DNA is TGTGCCAGCAGTTTTGATTCCCCCCCCAATGAGCAGTTCTTC. This sequence encodes CASSFDSPPNEQFF.